The 12 T cell receptor beta chains below come from one sample, sequenced in a study of tissue T cells after allogeneic stem cell transplantation. Measured with immunoSEQ multiplex PCR; TCRdb has only the in-frame clones, and not every one. The sample records some 48,000 clones, approximately 73% being singletons. Sequencing used sorted cells pooled from one or two spleens. These receptors were obtained from a pool of C57BL/6 mice in good health.

Remarks on this clone: Gene names refer to mouse genes. Coverage ceases 1 residue before the CDR3 finishes, and the germline J gene fills in the end. The chain links TRBV2 to TRBJ1-4, with a possible D match to TRBD1 (5 bases). The CDR3 has 16 residues. V dropped 0 bases and J dropped 4 bases, with 12 bases sitting between them. The germline V gene encodes CDR1 LGHNA and CDR2 YSYQKL. The CDR3 loop is CASSQETDNINERLFF. The sequenced part of the CDR3 DNA is TGTGCCAGCAGCCAAGAAACGGACAACATCAACGAAAGATTATTT.

As regards this clone: Here the gene names and germline are mouse. The CDR3 here is CASSQTGSQNTLYF. The DNA read from the CDR3 is TGTGCCAGCAGTCAGACAGGGAGTCAAAACACCTTGTAC. The rearrangement links TRBV19 to TRBJ2-4, with 7 bases fitting TRBD1. The read falls 1 residue short of the CDR3 end, and the missing part is taken from the germline J gene. The V and J ends lost 4 bases and 0 bases, in that order; junction bases with no gene match: 2. Germline-derived CDR1 and CDR2 are FNHDT and SITEND (reference sequence). The CDR3 spans 14 residues.

Remarks on this clone: Germline and genes here are mouse. The read terminates 1 residue ahead of where the CDR3 ends, so the germline J gene completes it. Other DNA sequences in this specimen translate into the identical CDR3. The rearrangement uses TRBV26 and TRBJ1-4; D unclear. Deletions cut 3 bases from V and 0 bases from J, with 5 bases between. Germline V lookup: CDR1 KGHPV, CDR2 FQNQEV (reference sequence). This CDR3 contains 14 residues. The CDR3 reads CASSLQISNERLFF. The CDR3 bases that were read are TGTGCCAGCAGTCTACAGATTTCCAACGAAAGATTATTT.

Of note for this clone: The genes and germline here are from mouse. The read comes to an end 1 residue before the CDR3 does, leaving the germline J gene to fill in the end. V usage is TRBV2 and J usage is TRBJ1-6, with TRBD1 matching 9 bases. Being an ORF, TRBJ1-6 has a function that is uncertain. Germline trimming cut 0 bases from V and 7 bases from J; bases unmatched to any gene: 1. Looked up from germline, CDR1 is LGHNA and CDR2 is YSYQKL. The CDR3 contains 15 residues. The CDR3 sequence: CASSQETGGNSPLYF. The part of the CDR3 DNA that was read is TGTGCCAGCAGCCAAGAAACAGGGGGCAATTCGCCCCTCTAC.

Comments on this clone: Gene names and germline match the mouse. The sequence runs out 1 residue before the end of the CDR3; the remainder is reconstructed from the germline J gene. The chain uses TRBV4 and TRBJ2-1, with a weak D call TRBD1 (5 bases). CDR1 LGHDT and CDR2 YNNKQL come from the germline V gene (reference sequence). The CDR3 has 12 residues. Trimming removed 5 bases at V and 6 bases at J, with 8 bases between. The chain's CDR3 is CASSLDSAEQFF. The CDR3 DNA, read in part, is TGTGCCAGCAGCCTCGACAGTGCTGAGCAGTTC.

This clone has more than one count but fewer than ten. Gene names are mouse gene names. With the read ending 1 residue before the CDR3 end, the germline J gene is used to fill in that end. The chain carries TRBV1 and TRBJ2-7; 10 positions match TRBD2. The CDR3 is 15 residues long. CDR1 NSQYPW and CDR2 LRSPGD come from the germline V gene (reference sequence). V trimming: 3 bases; J trimming: 4 bases; junction bases outside the gene matches: 6. The sequenced part of the CDR3 DNA is TGCACCTGCAGTGCCCCGACTGGGGGGCGGTATGAACAGTAC. It codes for CTCSAPTGGRYEQY. The full-length CDR3 reads as CTCSAPTGGRYEQYF.

As regards this clone: Gene labels here are mouse ones. From the germline J gene comes the end of the CDR3, since the read stops 1 residue before it. The chain uses TRBV20 and TRBJ2-5; 7 bases are a match to TRBD1. Losses at the gene ends were 5 bases for V and 3 bases for J; bases not matched to a gene: 5. This CDR3 is 13 amino acids long. Germline CDR1 is GFQATS and CDR2 is STVNSAI. CDR3 sequence: CGAYRGGQDTQYF. The CDR3 bases that were read are TGTGGTGCTTACAGGGGAGGACAAGACACCCAGTAC.

About this clone: Mouse gene names and germline throughout. Coverage ceases 1 residue before the CDR3 finishes, and the germline J gene fills in the end. V is TRBV1 and J is TRBJ2-4; a possible D gene is TRBD2 (6 bases). The CDR3 has 13 residues. Germline assignment: CDR1 NSQYPW and CDR2 LRSPGD (reference sequence). The V and J ends lost 0 bases and 8 bases respectively, with 9 bases between them. The CDR3 loop reads CTCSADSWGTLYF. CDR3 DNA (partial): TGCACCTGCAGTGCAGATAGCTGGGGCACCTTGTAC.

Turning to this clone: Germline and genes here are mouse. The read terminates 1 residue before the CDR3 end, so the remaining end is supplied by the germline J gene. The rearrangement links TRBV31 to TRBJ1-5; D uncertain. V was trimmed by 1 base and J by 3 bases, leaving 7 bases between them. The germline V gene has CDR1 GKSSPN and CDR2 SITVG. There are 13 residues in the CDR3. CDR3 in amino acids: CAWSPNFNQAPLF. The CDR3 bases that were read are TGTGCCTGGAGTCCCAACTTCAACCAGGCTCCGCTT.

This clone has more than one count but fewer than ten. Here the gene names and germline are mouse. The DNA ends 1 residue before the CDR3 does, and the rest of the CDR3 is filled in from the germline J gene. V gene TRBV15 combines with J gene TRBJ2-7; D is possibly TRBD2 (6 bases). This CDR3 spans 12 amino acids. V dropped 2 bases and J dropped 7 bases, with 9 bases sitting between them. The germline V gene has CDR1 SGHND and CDR2 FRSKSL. CDR3 DNA (partial): TGTGCCAGCAGTTTATCCCTGGGGGAACAGTAC. Its protein is CASSLSLGEQY. The whole CDR3 region reads CASSLSLGEQYF.

Concerning this clone itself: Gene names denote mouse genes. Read sequence stops 1 residue before the CDR3 end, and the germline J gene provides the missing end. The chain uses TRBV3 and TRBJ2-4, with 13 nucleotides matching TRBD2. The V gene's germline CDR1 is SNHLY and CDR2 FYNGKV (reference sequence). CDR3 length equals 14 residues. The V gene end was trimmed by 5 bases and the J gene end by 6 bases; junction bases not matched to a gene: 2. CDR3 sequence reads: CASSPGLGGNTLYF. Incomplete CDR3 DNA: TGTGCCAGCAGCCCGGGACTGGGGGGGAACACCTTGTAC.

About this clone itself: The gene names given are mouse names. The read ends 1 residue shy of where the CDR3 ends; the end is completed using the germline J gene. The chain recombines TRBV2 with TRBJ1-1; the D gene is possibly TRBD1 (6 bases). Trimming took off 3 bases at V and 1 base at J, with 9 bases between the two ends. Germline CDR1 is LGHNA and CDR2 is YSYQKL. The CDR3 has 14 amino acids. CDR3 DNA, as far as it was read: TGTGCCAGCAGCCAGACAGGAGGAAACACAGAAGTCTTC. It yields the protein CASSQTGGNTEVF. The entire CDR3 protein reads CASSQTGGNTEVFF.